This note documents a single TCR beta chain sequence. This clonotype occurred a few times. There is no known antigen for this receptor. It has no much larger one-base neighbor in the sample; base qualities were not kept. The V and J ends are trimmed by 0 bases and 4 bases, leaving 25 bases between them. The CDR3, from cysteine to phenylalanine, totals 19 residues. Solely the CDR3 DNA is kept, with 57 bases framed from the first base. Sequences MNHEY (CDR1) and SVGEGT (CDR2) are obtained from the germline V gene. The data stem from a study of T cells in Graves' hyperthyroidism and ophthalmopathy (dated by TCRdb to the late 2010s). Concerning the study at large: Peripheral blood samples were taken at the time of initial diagnosis, prior to any treatment. An independent validation cohort of around 19 hyperthyroidism patients and more than 15 patients who later progressed to ophthalmopathy tested prospective prediction of ophthalmopathy. To identify TCR V-J signatures that set the groups apart, the researchers used a discovery cohort of 90 to 100 patients, made up of fewer than 50 with Graves' ophthalmopathy and about 60 with stable Graves' hyperthyroidism. TCR Vbeta CDR3 sequencing of approximately 140 peripheral blood samples (approximately 44 ophthalmopathy, roughly 72 hyperthyroidism and roughly 17 progressor patients) is reported in the paper. In roughly six Graves' hyperthyroidism patients, the study also compared T-cell repertoires from thyroid tissue with T-cell repertoires from blood. For training and testing, the approximately 97 patients in the discovery cohort were randomly divided in a 7:3 ratio. After sampling, hyperthyroidism patients received methimazole starting at 30 mg daily, and ophthalmopathy patients received high-dose intravenous methylprednisolone.

Ophthalmopathy patients had moderately to severely active disease, with a Clinical Activity Score of 3 or more, a NOSPECS grade of 4 or more, and a disease duration of less than 3 months. Exclusion was applied to patients with uncontrolled infections, other autoimmune diseases, pregnancy or lactation. Diagnoses were based on clinical symptoms, serum thyroxine and TRAb, thyroid ultrasound and orbital computed tomography. PBMCs were separated from 10 ml of fresh peripheral blood using Ficoll-Paque density gradient centrifugation. Trizol reagent was used to extract total RNA, and RNA quality was then checked on an Agilent 2100 Bioanalyzer. TCR beta CDR3 regions were amplified from RNA transcripts. The first round of RT-PCR for the TCR CDR3 was performed with the HTBI primer set and the Qiagen OneStep RT-PCR kit. A second multiplex PCR round built the libraries, followed by size selection and purification. Sequencing of the libraries was done on an Illumina HiSeq2000 using paired-end 100 bp reads. Concerning the study's data processing: SOAPnuke was used to process the raw data, with reads discarded if the reads contained adapters or uncalled bases, had a mean Phred below 15, or lacked an exact constant-primer or identifier match. High-quality paired reads were merged with COPE v1.2.5, and unique nucleotide sequences were defined as clonotypes. Clonotypes were aligned to IMGT TRBV, TRBD and TRBJ reference segments using MiTCR v1.1. Only V-J combinations with frequency above 0.0001, covering roughly 99% of repertoires, were analysed. A TCS score was defined as the ratio between F50 (clonal expansion) and ExV (chaos), using BLOSUM62-based TCRdist between CDR3 peptides within each V-J. Welch's t-statistics and random forest reduced 450 to 600 V-J features to 13, which were used in a naive Bayes classifier (R e1071). The similarity between thyroid and blood repertoires was quantified using the Morisita-Horn index. Using fastp trimming at Q25 and MiXCR clonotype assembly, TCRdb reanalyzed the public sequencing data and kept in-frame beta chains. Records with the same CDR3 protein are collapsed into one entry carrying the most frequent genes and DNA. Clone size and V and J calls follow TCRdb, not the original study. This sample comprises 600,000 to 700,000 distinct CDR3 sequences, under 15% of them detected only once. The ten largest make up roughly 4.5% of the sample.

What the research found in general, with its limitations: Sample size was not statistically predetermined, and investigators were not blinded to group allocation. A 13 V-J signature model separated ophthalmopathy from stable hyperthyroidism, with 87.88% sensitivity and roughly 84% specificity in cross-validation and 80%/75% in testing. In validation, progression to ophthalmopathy was predicted by the model with nearly 71% sensitivity and 72% to 85% specificity, a median of about 6.4 months before onset. Most expanded thyroid clonotypes (frequency above 0.001) were also found in blood, which suggests that blood repertoires may mirror thyroid immune responses.

The chain employs TRBV6-2 or TRBV6-3 and TRBJ2-7; no D gene can be assigned with confidence. Sequenced material: blood. The receptor was isolated from a woman aged 40 to 49 with Graves' ophthalmopathy. The bases are TGTGCCAGCAGTTACTCGGACCATCATCCATACCGACCCTCTTACGAGCAGTACTTC. This yields the protein CASSYSDHHPYRPSYEQYF.